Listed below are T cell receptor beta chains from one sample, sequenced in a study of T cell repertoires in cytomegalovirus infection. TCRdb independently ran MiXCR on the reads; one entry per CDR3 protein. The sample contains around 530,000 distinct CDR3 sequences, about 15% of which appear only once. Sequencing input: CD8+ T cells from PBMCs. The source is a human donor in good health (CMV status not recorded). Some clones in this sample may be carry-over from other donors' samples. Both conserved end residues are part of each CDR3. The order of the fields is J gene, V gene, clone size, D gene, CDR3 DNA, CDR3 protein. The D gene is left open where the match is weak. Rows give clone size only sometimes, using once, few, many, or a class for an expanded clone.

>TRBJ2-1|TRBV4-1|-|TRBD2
TGCGCCAGCAGCCAAGATCCTAGCGGCCCTAATGAGCAGTTCTTC
CASSQDPSGPNEQFF
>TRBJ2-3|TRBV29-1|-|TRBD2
TGCAGCGTTGACTCGGCTTTCGGGGGGAGCACAGATACGCAGTATTTT
CSVDSAFGGSTDTQYF
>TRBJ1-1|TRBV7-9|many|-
TGTGCCAGCAGCTTAGCCACGGGGGGGAAGACTGAAGCTTTCTTT
CASSLATGGKTEAFF
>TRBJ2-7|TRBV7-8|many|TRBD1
TGTGCCAGCAGCCCTCAAACGGACAGGTTCGGCGAGCAGTACTTC
CASSPQTDRFGEQYF
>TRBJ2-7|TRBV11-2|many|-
TGTGCCAGCAGCTTAGAGGCCCCTACCTCCTACGAGCAGTACTTC
CASSLEAPTSYEQYF
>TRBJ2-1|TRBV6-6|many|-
TGTGCCAGCAGTTTTTCAGCCTCCTACAATGAGCAGTTCTTC
CASSFSASYNEQFF
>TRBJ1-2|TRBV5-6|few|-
TGTGCCAGCAGCTTCCAGGGGACTTATGGCTACACCTTC
CASSFQGTYGYTF
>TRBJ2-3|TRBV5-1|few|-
TGCGCCAGCAGCACCGGACATCCCGGCACAGATACGCAGTATTTT
CASSTGHPGTDTQYF
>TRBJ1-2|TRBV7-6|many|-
TGTGCCAGCAGCTTATCCACAGGGTATGGCTACACCTTC
CASSLSTGYGYTF
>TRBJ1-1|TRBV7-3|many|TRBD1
TGTGCCAGCAGCAGTCCCGGGACAGGGTCGGACACTGAAGCTTTCTTT
CASSSPGTGSDTEAFF
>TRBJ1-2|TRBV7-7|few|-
TGTGCCAGCAGCATACTGGGTGGCTACACCTTC
CASSILGGYTF
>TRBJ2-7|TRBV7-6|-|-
TGTGCCAGCAGCTTAGTAGGAGGGCCCGAGGACGAGCAGTACTTC
CASSLVGGPEDEQYF
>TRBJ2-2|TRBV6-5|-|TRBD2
TGTGCCAGCAGTTACGGGGGTGGCGGGGGGCTCACCGGGGAGCTGTTTTTT
CASSYGGGGGLTGELFF
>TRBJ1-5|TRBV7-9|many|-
TGTGCCAGCAGCACTCCTGGGCGGGCGGAGCCCCAGCATTTT
CASSTPGRAEPQHF
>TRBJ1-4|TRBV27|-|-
TGTGCCAGCAGCCTGCAGCTGACTAATGAAAAACTGTTTTTT
CASSLQLTNEKLFF
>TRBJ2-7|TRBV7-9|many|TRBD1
TGTGCCAGCACCCCGACAGGGAGCTCCTACGAGCAGTACTTC
CASTPTGSSYEQYF
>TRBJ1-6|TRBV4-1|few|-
TGCGCCAGCAGCCACACCGGGGGATGGGGGTCACCCCTCCACTTT
CASSHTGGWGSPLHF
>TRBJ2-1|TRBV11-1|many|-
TGTGCCAGCAGCCCCTGGGCACAGTACAATGAGCAGTTCTTC
CASSPWAQYNEQFF
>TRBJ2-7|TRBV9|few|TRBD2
TGTGCCAGCAGCGAACACACTAGCGACCCTTACGAGCAGTACTTC
CASSEHTSDPYEQYF
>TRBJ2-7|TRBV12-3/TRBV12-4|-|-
TGTGCCAGCAGTTTACTCTATAACGAGCAGTACTTC
CASSLLYNEQYF
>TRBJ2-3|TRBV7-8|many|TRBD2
TGTGCCAGCAGCTTAATAGCGGGAGCCTCAGATACGCAGTATTTT
CASSLIAGASDTQYF
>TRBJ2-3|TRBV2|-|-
TGTGCCCGCAGCGATCTGGACTACACAGATACGCAGTATTTT
CARSDLDYTDTQYF
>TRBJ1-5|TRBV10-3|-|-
TGTGCCATCAGTGAATCGGGATTGGAGCCCCAGCATTTT
CAISESGLEPQHF
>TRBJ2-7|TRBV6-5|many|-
TGTGCCAGCAGTTACGACAGAATCTACGAGCAGTACTTC
CASSYDRIYEQYF
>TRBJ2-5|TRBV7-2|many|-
TGTGCCAGCAGCACCCTCCCCAGAGGACAGGAGACCCAGTACTTC
CASSTLPRGQETQYF
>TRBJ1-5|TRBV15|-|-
TGTGCCACCAGCAGCGAACGTGGTCAGCCCCAGCATTTT
CATSSERGQPQHF
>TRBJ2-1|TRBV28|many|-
TGTGCCAGCAGAAGTTTAGGGAGCTCCTACAATGAGCAGTTCTTC
CASRSLGSSYNEQFF
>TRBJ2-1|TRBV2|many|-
TGTGCCAGCAGTGAATTCTCGGGGGCCACCTACAATGAGCAGTTCTTC
CASSEFSGATYNEQFF
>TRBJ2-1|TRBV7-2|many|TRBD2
TGTGCCAGCAGCTTAGCCCCGGGACTAGCCTACAATGAGCAGTTCTTC
CASSLAPGLAYNEQFF